Listed here are 25 T cell receptor beta chains from one sample, sequenced in a study of shared clonotypes between healthy human individuals. Data came from immunoSEQ multiplex PCR; TCRdb stores just in-frame clones and leaves some out. The top ten clones hold around 1.4% of a sample with over a million clones, approximately 70% of them seen once. The sequencing input was memory CD4+ T cells sorted from blood. Sample subset: CD45RA-negative fraction. The receptor set was obtained from a young man in good health.

The chain is built from TRBV11-2 and TRBJ2-7, with D possibly TRBD1 on 5 matching bases. Trimming took off 1 base at V and 6 bases at J, with 13 bases between the two ends. CDR3 length equals 14 residues. CDR1 and CDR2 from the germline V gene are SGHAT and FQNNGV. The CDR3 loop is CASSLGRVGIEQYF. The DNA for the CDR3 is TGTGCCAGCAGCTTAGGCAGGGTTGGGATCGAGCAGTACTTC.

A remark on this clone: Other DNA sequences of this sample code for an identical CDR3. The CDR3 DNA reads TGTGCCAGTACCCCGGACAGCTCTGGAAACACCATATATTTT. This gives the protein CASTPDSSGNTIYF. This chain links TRBV19 with TRBJ1-3; D possibly corresponds to TRBD1 (6 bases). There are 14 residues in the CDR3. Trimming left V 7 bases short and J 0 bases short, with 10 bases between. The V gene's germline CDR1 is LNHDA and CDR2 SQIVND (reference sequence).

The chain links TRBV19 to TRBJ2-1; tentative D call: TRBD2 (5 bases). CDR1 is LNHDA and CDR2 is SQIVND in the germline V gene (reference sequence). V was shortened by 0 bases and J by 2 bases, with 8 bases between the two germline ends. The CDR3 has 15 residues. For the CDR3, the DNA is TGTGCCAGTAGTATAGAGCGGGCTGCCTACAATGAGCAGTTCTTC. Protein sequence: CASSIERAAYNEQFF.

The gene calls are TRBV10-2 and TRBJ2-1; TRBD2 aligns across 10 bases. Germline CDR1 reads WSHSY; CDR2 reads SAAADI. The CDR3 spans 14 residues. V gave up 6 bases and J gave up 3 bases; unmatched junction bases: 2. CDR3 sequence (DNA): TGCGCCAGCAGAAGACTAGCGGGCTACAATGAGCAGTTCTTC. Translation gives CASRRLAGYNEQFF.

CDR3 DNA sequence: TGTGCCAGCAGCGTTGGACAGGGTGCCGTCTACGAGCAGTACTTC. Its protein product is CASSVGQGAVYEQYF. This rearrangement joins TRBV9 to TRBJ2-7, with 8 bases lining up with TRBD1. Per germline, CDR1 SGDLS and CDR2 YYNGEE. Trimming took 2 bases from V and 3 from J; bases not matched to a gene: 7. The CDR3 loop spans 15 amino acids.

The rearrangement uses TRBV5-1 and TRBJ2-2; no firm D call. The CDR3 loop spans 16 amino acids. The germline V gene encodes CDR1 SGHRS and CDR2 YFSETQ. The V end lost 2 bases, the J end lost 1 base, and 12 bases lay between the germline ends. CDR3 nucleotides: TGCGCCAGCAGCTTACACGGAAACCAGAACACCGGGGAGCTGTTTTTT. It specifies CASSLHGNQNTGELFF.

This sequence joins TRBV28 and TRBJ1-4, with unresolved D. The CDR3 is made up of 14 amino acids. Germline V gene lookup returns CDR1 MDHEN and CDR2 SYDVKM. The germline V and J ends were trimmed by 4 bases and 0 bases, with 6 bases remaining between them. CDR3 in DNA: TGTGCCAGCAGTTCTTCTGCAACTAATGAAAAACTGTTTTTT. Protein product: CASSSSATNEKLFF.

This clone was detected a few times. The chain has TRBV14 and TRBJ2-3, with D perhaps matching TRBD1 or TRBD2 (6 bases each). The CDR3 loop spans 15 amino acids. Germline V lookup: CDR1 SGHDN, CDR2 FVKESK. V was shortened by 0 bases and J by 2 bases, with 9 bases between the two germline ends. The CDR3 region has the DNA TGTGCCAGCAGCCAAGATTCGGGGGCCACAGATACGCAGTATTTT. Protein: CASSQDSGATDTQYF.

V is TRBV5-4 and J is TRBJ2-3; 11 bases fit TRBD2. J gave up 2 bases and V 4 bases, and 6 bases lay outside the gene matches. There are 16 residues in the CDR3. CDR1 SGHNT and CDR2 YYREEE come from the germline V gene (reference sequence). In DNA, the CDR3 is TGTGCCAGCAGCCTGGGGACTAGCGGATTCACAGATACGCAGTATTTT. It yields the protein CASSLGTSGFTDTQYF.

This clone was seen only once. This chain joins TRBV9 and TRBJ2-2; tentative D call: TRBD2 (5 bases). The CDR3 extends over 16 amino acids. With 1 base removed from V and 0 bases from J, the gap between germline ends came to 10 bases. The germline V gene has CDR1 SGDLS and CDR2 YYNGEE. The chain's CDR3 is CASSVKRNTNTGELFF. For the CDR3, the DNA is TGTGCCAGCAGCGTAAAGCGGAACACGAACACCGGGGAGCTGTTTTTT.

This chain connects TRBV6-4 to TRBJ1-4; no firm D call. Germline loops: CDR1 MRHNA, CDR2 SNTAGT. Deletions cut 0 bases from V and 8 bases from J, with 4 bases between. CDR3 length equals 12 residues. CDR3: CASSDSWEKLFF. In DNA form, the CDR3 reads TGTGCCAGCAGTGACTCATGGGAAAAACTGTTTTTT.

Comments on this clone: The sample holds other DNA sequences that translate to the same CDR3. This sequence joins TRBV5-1 and TRBJ2-6, with 7 bases aligning to TRBD1. Germline V gene sequence: CDR1 SGHRS, CDR2 YFSETQ. The CDR3 consists of 15 residues. The ends lost 5 bases at V and 2 bases at J; junction bases unmatched: 4. CDR3 sequence reads: CASSPRGPGANVLTF. The CDR3 DNA reads as TGCGCCAGCAGTCCAAGGGGGCCTGGGGCCAACGTCCTGACTTTC.

The chain is built from TRBV28 and TRBJ2-3; 8 bases align to TRBD2. The CDR3 sequence is 16 residues long. The germline CDR1 and CDR2 sequences are MDHEN and SYDVKM. J was trimmed by 1 base and V by 6 bases; bases with no gene match: 9. The CDR3 is CASSLTTAGGTDTQYF. CDR3 sequence (DNA): TGTGCCAGCAGCCTGACTACAGCGGGGGGCACAGATACGCAGTATTTT.

This rearrangement joins TRBV30 to TRBJ2-2; D is unclear. CDR1 is GTSNPN, CDR2 SVGIG, per germline (reference sequence). Trimming removed 3 bases from V and 3 bases from J, with 14 bases in between. The CDR3 sequence is 15 residues long. This chain's CDR3 is CAWRPPSGHTGELFF. Written as DNA, the CDR3 is TGTGCCTGGAGACCCCCCTCTGGGCACACCGGGGAGCTGTTTTTT.

Details on this clone: With a far larger clone one base away, a read error is the likely cause. This specimen includes other DNA sequences encoding the same CDR3. The genes are TRBV4-1 and TRBJ1-1; D is perhaps TRBD1 (6 bases). V was shortened by 1 base and J by 4 bases, with 7 bases between the two germline ends. The CDR3 runs 13 residues. Germline V gene data show CDR1 as MGHRA and CDR2 as YSYEKL. CDR3 sequence (DNA): TGCGCCAGCAGCCAAGTCAGGGGCACTGAAGCTTTCTTT. Its protein product is CASSQVRGTEAFF.

This clone has only a few counts. J is TRBJ1-3 and V is TRBV19; 9 positions agree with TRBD1. Germline CDR1 and CDR2: LNHDA and SQIVND (reference sequence). CDR3 length: 15 residues. The J segment lost 3 bases and the V segment lost 9 bases, leaving 9 bases of the junction unmatched. The CDR3 DNA reads as TGTGCCAGCACGAATCCGGGACAGGGTGGAAACACCATATATTTT. It specifies CASTNPGQGGNTIYF.

J is TRBJ1-5 and V is TRBV15; 7 positions match TRBD1. Germline V lookup: CDR1 LNHNV, CDR2 YYDKDF (reference sequence). V dropped 2 bases and J dropped 7; count of bases not matched to a gene: 8. The CDR3 extends over 15 amino acids. The CDR3 region has the DNA TGTGCCACCAGCAGACCCGACAGGGTGAGACAGCCCCAGCATTTT. Residues: CATSRPDRVRQPQHF.

This rearrangement joins TRBV6-5 to TRBJ1-3; D gene uncertain. Looked up from germline, CDR1 is MNHEY and CDR2 is SVGAGI. The CDR3 runs 14 residues. The V end was cut by 0 bases, the J end by 1 base, with 4 bases between. The CDR3 reads CASSYSRSGNTIYF. In nucleotides, the CDR3 is TGTGCCAGCAGTTACTCAAGGTCTGGAAACACCATATATTTT.

The chain employs TRBV5-6 and TRBJ2-7, with 7 bases aligning to TRBD1. Trimming removed 5 bases from V and 3 bases from J; junction bases left unmatched: 2. From germline, CDR1 is SGHDT and CDR2 YYEEEE. The CDR3 contains 12 residues. The CDR3 is CASSHRGYEQYF. In DNA, the CDR3 is TGTGCCAGCAGTCACAGGGGCTACGAGCAGTACTTC.

Here the CDR3 DNA reads TGTGCCAGCAGTTCCAAGTTGGGCATCTACGAGCAGTACTTC. It yields the protein CASSSKLGIYEQYF. V and J are TRBV27 and TRBJ2-7; D is uncertain. This CDR3 contains 14 residues. Trimming took off 4 bases at V and 3 bases at J, with 13 bases between the two ends. Germline loops: CDR1 MNHEY, CDR2 SMNVEV (reference sequence).

As regards this clone: This may be a read error: a much more frequent sequence differs by one nucleotide. The chain has TRBV5-1 and TRBJ2-5; D is uncertain. Deletions cut 0 bases from V and 7 bases from J, with 4 bases between. CDR1 is SGHRS and CDR2 is YFSETQ in the germline V gene. CDR3 length equals 11 residues. The CDR3 sequence: CASSLEVTQYF. The DNA of the CDR3 is TGCGCCAGCAGCTTGGAAGTGACCCAGTACTTC.

This clone was recorded a few times. The CDR3 nucleotides are TGTGCCATCGGGGCAGGGGGCCCAGATACGCAGTATTTT. Its translation: CAIGAGGPDTQYF. V is TRBV10-3 and J is TRBJ2-3; 8 bases agree with TRBD1. The CDR3 runs 13 residues. The germline V gene encodes CDR1 ENHRY and CDR2 SYGVKD. V shed 8 bases, J shed 4 bases, and the junction held 5 bases outside the gene matches.

The V and J genes are TRBV7-9 and TRBJ2-7; D uncertain. The CDR3 totals 14 residues. The V gene's germline CDR1 is SEHNR and CDR2 FQNEAQ (reference sequence). With 0 bases removed from V and 6 bases from J, the gap between germline ends came to 12 bases. Written as DNA, the CDR3 is TGTGCCAGCAGCTTAGCTGCCCCACCGGGCGAGCAGTACTTC. Residues: CASSLAAPPGEQYF.

The chain joins TRBV11-3 to TRBJ2-1; 8 bases line up with TRBD2. Germline CDR1 reads SGHNT; CDR2 reads YENEEA. The CDR3 runs 14 residues. V shed 2 bases and J 8 bases; nucleotides not matched to a gene: 5. CDR3 in DNA: TGTGCCAGCAGCTTAAGAACCGGGGGGGATGAGCAGTTCTTC. It specifies CASSLRTGGDEQFF. Full variable domain (missing parts from reference TRBV11-3 and TRBJ2-1): EAGVVQSPRYKIIEKKQPVAFWCNPISGHNTLYWYLQNLGQGPELLIRYENEEAVDDSQLPKDRFSAERLKGVDSTLKIQPAELGDSAVYLCASSLRTGGDEQFFGPGTRLTVL.

This clone is a singleton in its sample. V is TRBV29-1 and J is TRBJ1-1, with TRBD1 identical over 10 bases. The CDR3 sequence is 13 residues long. V was clipped by 5 bases and J by 5 bases; unmatched bases: 5. From germline, CDR1 is SQVTM and CDR2 ANQGSEA. The DNA for the CDR3 is TGCAGCGTTTCGGGACAGGGGAGTACTGAAGCTTTCTTT. Encoded protein: CSVSGQGSTEAFF.